The subject of this entry is one TCR beta chain. Its antigen remains unidentified. TCRdb reanalysed the 5' RACE reads using MiXCR and keeps one entry per CDR3 protein. The sample lists hundreds of thousands of distinct CDR3 sequences; around a sixth were seen once. The source of the sample is a study of identical twins. Study outcomes and limitations: Out-of-frame TCR alpha sharing in monozygotic twins exceeded recombination model predictions. Excess sharing between twins was weaker in beta out-of-frame sequences.

The same sample was also used in a study of T cells expressing NK-cell markers.

This TCR was recovered from a woman aged 18 to 35 in good health. Material for sequencing was PBMCs.

In DNA form, the CDR3 reads TGTGCCAGCAGTTTCTTGGGAGGAGCCTATGGCTACACCTTC. This codes for CASSFLGGAYGYTF. The chain recombines TRBV6-5 with TRBJ1-2; D ambiguous. The ends were cut back, 4 bases at V and 4 bases at J, with 13 bases in the middle. The CDR3 is made up of 14 amino acids. Germline V CDR1 and CDR2: MNHEY, SVGAGI.